Below are 20 T cell receptor beta chains sequenced from a single sample in a study of shared clonotypes between healthy human individuals. The repertoire was sequenced with immunoSEQ multiplex PCR; TCRdb's copy has only in-frame clones and lacks some. The table includes millions of clones, 85% to 95% detected once. Sequencing was performed on naive CD4+ T cells sorted from blood. Described subset: CD45RA+ positively selected. These receptors all come from a man in his late teens or twenties in good health.

Worth noting for this clone: Other DNA sequences within the sample encode an identical CDR3. This chain connects TRBV9 to TRBJ2-7; 9 bases are shared with TRBD2. Germline V gives CDR1 SGDLS, CDR2 YYNGEE. The CDR3 is 15 residues long. The trim removed 0 bases at V and 0 bases at J, leaving 1 base unmatched. As DNA, the CDR3 is TGTGCCAGCAGCGTAGCTAGCGGGGTCTCCTACGAGCAGTACTTC. Translated, it gives CASSVASGVSYEQYF.

V gene TRBV27 combines with J gene TRBJ2-1, with D possibly TRBD2 on 5 matching bases. Germline V gene lookup returns CDR1 MNHEY and CDR2 SMNVEV (reference sequence). V was trimmed by 5 bases and J by 12 bases, leaving 14 bases between them. This CDR3 has 12 amino acids. For the CDR3, the DNA is TGTGCCAGCAGTGTCCAAGAGGGAAGGCAGTTCTTC. The encoded protein is CASSVQEGRQFF.

The rearrangement links TRBV18 to TRBJ1-1; TRBD1 matches at 11 bases. With V trimmed by 6 bases and J by 0 bases, 12 bases remained unmatched. The CDR3 runs to 18 residues. Germline-derived CDR1 and CDR2 are KGHSH and LQKENI. This chain's CDR3 is CASSTAGTGGWMNTEAFF. CDR3 DNA: TGTGCCAGCTCGACGGCCGGGACAGGGGGTTGGATGAACACTGAAGCTTTCTTT. The entire variable domain, with the rest obtained from reference TRBV18 and TRBJ1-1, is as follows: NAGVMQNPRHLVRRRGQEARLRCSPMKGHSHVYWYRQLPEEGLKFMVYLQKENIIDESGMPKERFSAEFPKEGPSILRIQQVVRGDSAAYFCASSTAGTGGWMNTEAFFGQGTRLTVV.

The genes are TRBV11-2 and TRBJ2-1, with D tentatively TRBD2 (6 bases). Germline CDR1 SGHAT, CDR2 FQNNGV. V lost 6 bases and J 2 bases, leaving 17 bases between the germline ends. The CDR3 extends over 16 amino acids. The CDR3 spells CASSHKRVDAYNEQFF. CDR3 nucleotides: TGTGCCAGCAGTCACAAGCGGGTTGACGCCTACAATGAGCAGTTCTTC.

The chain employs TRBV30 and TRBJ1-6, with unresolved D. The CDR3 is made up of 13 amino acids. Germline V gene sequence: CDR1 GTSNPN, CDR2 SVGIG (reference sequence). V was cut by 5 bases and J by 9 bases, with 14 bases left in between. CDR3 protein: CAWRGLEGSPLHF. The CDR3 DNA reads TGTGCCTGGCGCGGGCTGGAGGGTTCACCCCTCCACTTT. Using reference TRBV30 and TRBJ1-6 for the parts outside the CDR3, the full variable domain is SQTIHQWPATLVQPVGSPLSLECTVEGTSNPNLYWYRQAAGRGLQLLFYSVGIGQISSEVPQNLSASRPQDRQFILSSKKLLLSDSGFYLCAWRGLEGSPLHFGNGTRLTVT.

Regarding this clone: Other DNA sequences in the sample encode the same CDR3. The CDR3 DNA is TGTGCCAGCAGCGTCGACTCTAACTATGGCTACACCTTC. Its protein product is CASSVDSNYGYTF. V is TRBV9 and J is TRBJ1-2; D ambiguous. This CDR3 region has 13 residues. The V and J ends lost 2 bases and 0 bases respectively, with 5 bases between them. Germline V CDR1 and CDR2: SGDLS, YYNGEE.

The gene calls are TRBV7-2 and TRBJ2-3; TRBD2 aligns across 7 bases. The CDR3 is 15 residues long. Germline V gives CDR1 SGHTA, CDR2 FQGNSA. V shed 2 bases and J 2 bases; nucleotides not matched to a gene: 4. CDR3 region: CASSLKAGTTDTQYF. The DNA of the CDR3 is TGTGCCAGCAGCTTAAAAGCGGGAACCACAGATACGCAGTATTTT.

The V gene is TRBV28, the J gene TRBJ1-4, with a possible D match to TRBD1 (6 bases). Trimming left V 5 bases short and J 8 bases short, with 18 bases between. Per germline, CDR1 MDHEN and CDR2 SYDVKM. The CDR3 contains 15 residues. The CDR3 spells CASSPPGTRNEKLFF. In DNA, the CDR3 is TGTGCCAGCAGTCCGCCCGGGACAAGGAACGAAAAACTGTTTTTT. The full variable domain, in which reference TRBV28 and TRBJ1-4 provide the parts outside the CDR3, is DVKVTQSSRYLVKRTGEKVFLECVQDMDHENMFWYRQDPGLGLRLIYFSYDVKMKEKGDIPEGYSVSREKKERFSLILESASTNQTSMYLCASSPPGTRNEKLFFGSGTQLSVL.

The chain carries TRBV2 and TRBJ1-4; tentative D call: TRBD1 (6 bases). In germline, CDR1 is SNHLY, CDR2 FYNNEI. CDR3 length: 14 amino acids. V lost 6 bases and J 6 bases, leaving 14 bases between the germline ends. DNA for the CDR3: TGTGCCAGCAGGGAGCGGGGGGCATATGAAAAACTGTTTTTT. Amino acid sequence: CASRERGAYEKLFF.

The genes are TRBV27 and TRBJ1-6, with unresolved D. V was trimmed by 2 bases and J by 6 bases, leaving 14 bases between them. The V gene's germline CDR1 is MNHEY and CDR2 SMNVEV (reference sequence). The CDR3 has 16 amino acids. CDR3 region: CASSLNPAGINSPLHF. CDR3 DNA sequence: TGTGCCAGCAGTTTAAACCCCGCAGGAATTAATTCACCCCTCCACTTT.

The V call is TRBV14, the J call TRBJ1-6; D is unresolved. The CDR3 extends over 13 amino acids. Trimming took off 4 bases at V and 14 bases at J, with 15 bases between the two ends. Germline V gives CDR1 SGHDN, CDR2 FVKESK. Written as DNA, the CDR3 is TGTGCCAGCAGCCGGATGGGATATGGATCCCTCCACTTT. Its protein is CASSRMGYGSLHF.

CDR3: CASSPSGGSSYEQYF. Here the CDR3 DNA reads TGTGCCAGCAGCCCTAGCGGGGGGAGCTCCTACGAGCAGTACTTC. The chain recombines TRBV9 with TRBJ2-7; 11 nucleotides align to TRBD2. The V gene end was trimmed by 4 bases and the J gene end by 0 bases; junction bases not matched to a gene: 3. The germline gives CDR1 SGDLS, CDR2 YYNGEE. The CDR3 length is 15 residues.

The chain recombines TRBV6-6 with TRBJ1-4, with D tentatively TRBD1 (5 bases). V was trimmed by 0 bases and J by 7 bases, leaving 12 bases between them. This CDR3 has 15 residues. Per germline, CDR1 MNHNY and CDR2 SVGAGI (reference sequence). CDR3 region: CASSYSRQRSEKLFF. CDR3 DNA: TGTGCCAGCAGTTACTCTCGACAGAGAAGTGAAAAACTGTTTTTT.

V is TRBV6-5 and J is TRBJ1-1; 9 nucleotides line up with TRBD1. The CDR3 runs to 15 residues. V was clipped by 0 bases and J by 6 bases; unmatched bases: 5. Looked up from germline, CDR1 is MNHEY and CDR2 is SVGAGI. CDR3 nucleotides: TGTGCCAGCAGTTACTCGGGGACAGGGACCCCTGAAGCTTTCTTT. This encodes CASSYSGTGTPEAFF.

The gene calls are TRBV7-2 and TRBJ2-7, with a tentative D call TRBD1 (6 bases). CDR1 and CDR2 from the germline V gene are SGHTA and FQGNSA. The CDR3 is made up of 15 amino acids. Trimming pared 4 bases from V and 4 bases from J, leaving 17 bases between. CDR3 DNA sequence: TGTGCCAGCAGCTCGCAGGCAGGGGTAATATACGAGCAGTACTTC. This encodes CASSSQAGVIYEQYF.

V and J are TRBV9 and TRBJ1-6; D is unresolved. The CDR3 consists of 14 residues. V gave up 3 bases and J gave up 10 bases, with 14 bases separating them. Germline V gene lookup returns CDR1 SGDLS and CDR2 YYNGEE. CDR3 sequence (DNA): TGTGCCAGCAGCGCCCCGCGGTTAGGCTCACCCCTCCACTTT. This sequence encodes CASSAPRLGSPLHF. Together with reference TRBV9 and TRBJ1-6, the CDR3 gives the full variable domain: DSGVTQTPKHLITATGQRVTLRCSPRSGDLSVYWYQQSLDQGLQFLIQYYNGEERAKGNILERFSAQQFPDLHSELNLSSLELGDSALYFCASSAPRLGSPLHFGNGTRLTVT.

This rearrangement joins TRBV4-1 to TRBJ2-1; tentative D call: TRBD1 (5 bases). This CDR3 contains 14 residues. The V and J ends lost 6 bases and 1 base respectively, with 10 bases between them. CDR1 is MGHRA and CDR2 is YSYEKL in the germline V gene. In DNA, the CDR3 is TGCGCCAGCAGGCTTACAGGTTCCTACAATGAGCAGTTCTTC. It translates to CASRLTGSYNEQFF.

V gene TRBV4-3 combines with J gene TRBJ2-1; the D gene could be TRBD1 or TRBD2 (6 bases each). Germline lookup yields CDR1 LGHNA and CDR2 YSLEER. The CDR3 runs to 17 residues. V lost 2 bases, J lost 4 bases, and 18 bases lay in between. The CDR3 loop is CASSQTGRAGQYNEQFF. The DNA for the CDR3 is TGCGCCAGCAGCCAAACAGGGAGAGCGGGTCAGTACAATGAGCAGTTCTTC.

The gene calls are TRBV2 and TRBJ2-1; D gene uncertain. V was trimmed by 6 bases and J by 5 bases, leaving 17 bases between them. CDR3 length: 15 residues. Germline V CDR1 and CDR2: SNHLY, FYNNEI. The CDR3 DNA reads TGTGCCAGCAGCGAGAGGAGCGTGGGAAACAATGAGCAGTTCTTC. Protein: CASSERSVGNNEQFF.

The chain employs TRBV2 and TRBJ2-7; a weak D match, TRBD2 (6 bases). The length of the CDR3 is 14 residues. Per the germline V gene, CDR1 is SNHLY and CDR2 is FYNNEI. V was shortened by 6 bases and J by 4 bases, with 16 bases between the two germline ends. The chain's CDR3 is CASSAGTPIYEQYF. In DNA form, the CDR3 reads TGTGCCAGCAGCGCCGGGACTCCTATATACGAGCAGTACTTC.